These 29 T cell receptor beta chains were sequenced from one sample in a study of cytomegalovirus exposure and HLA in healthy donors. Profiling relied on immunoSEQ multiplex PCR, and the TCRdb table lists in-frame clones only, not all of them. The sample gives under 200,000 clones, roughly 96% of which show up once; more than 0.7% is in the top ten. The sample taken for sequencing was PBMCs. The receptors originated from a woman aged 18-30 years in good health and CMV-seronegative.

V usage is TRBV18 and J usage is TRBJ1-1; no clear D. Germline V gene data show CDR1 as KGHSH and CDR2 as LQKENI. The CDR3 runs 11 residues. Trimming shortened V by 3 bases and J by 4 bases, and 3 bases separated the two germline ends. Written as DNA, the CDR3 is TGTGCCAGCTCACCCAGCACTGAAGCTTTCTTT. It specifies CASSPSTEAFF.

The CDR3 is CAWKLKGAPDTQYF. In DNA, the CDR3 is TGTGCCTGGAAGTTGAAGGGGGCGCCTGATACGCAGTATTTT. The chain combines TRBV30 with TRBJ2-3; TRBD1 aligns across 7 bases. The V and J ends lost 4 bases and 6 bases, in that order; junction bases with no gene match: 10. Germline V gene lookup returns CDR1 GTSNPN and CDR2 SVGIG (reference sequence). This CDR3 spans 14 amino acids.

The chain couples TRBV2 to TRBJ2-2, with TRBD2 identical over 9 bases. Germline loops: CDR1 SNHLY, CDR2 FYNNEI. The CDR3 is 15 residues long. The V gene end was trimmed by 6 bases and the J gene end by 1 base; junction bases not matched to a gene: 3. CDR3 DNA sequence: TGTGCCAGCAGCCTTAGCGGGGGGAACACCGGGGAGCTGTTTTTT. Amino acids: CASSLSGGNTGELFF. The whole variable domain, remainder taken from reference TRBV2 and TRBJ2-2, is EPEVTQTPSHQVTQMGQEVILRCVPISNHLYFYWYRQILGQKVEFLVSFYNNEISEKSEIFDDQFSVERPDGSNFTLKIRSTKLEDSAMYFCASSLSGGNTGELFFGEGSRLTVL.

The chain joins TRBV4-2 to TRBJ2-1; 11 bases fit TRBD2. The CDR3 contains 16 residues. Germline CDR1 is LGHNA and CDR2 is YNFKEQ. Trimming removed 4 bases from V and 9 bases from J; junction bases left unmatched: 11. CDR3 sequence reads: CASSPITSGGSSEQFF. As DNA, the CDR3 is TGTGCCAGCAGCCCAATAACTAGCGGGGGTAGTAGTGAGCAGTTCTTC.

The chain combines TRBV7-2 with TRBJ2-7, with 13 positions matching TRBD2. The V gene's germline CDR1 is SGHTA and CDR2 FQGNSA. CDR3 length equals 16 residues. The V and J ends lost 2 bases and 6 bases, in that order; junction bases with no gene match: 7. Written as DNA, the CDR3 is TGTGCCAGCAGCTTACGACTAGCGGGGGGTAAGGGCGAGCAGTACTTC. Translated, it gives CASSLRLAGGKGEQYF.

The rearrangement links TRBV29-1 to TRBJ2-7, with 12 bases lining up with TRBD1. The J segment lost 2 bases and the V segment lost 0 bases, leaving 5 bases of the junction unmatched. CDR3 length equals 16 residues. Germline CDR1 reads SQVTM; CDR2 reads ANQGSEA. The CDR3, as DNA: TGCAGCGTTGAAGATGAGGGACAGGGGGCCCCCTACGAGCAGTACTTC. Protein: CSVEDEGQGAPYEQYF.

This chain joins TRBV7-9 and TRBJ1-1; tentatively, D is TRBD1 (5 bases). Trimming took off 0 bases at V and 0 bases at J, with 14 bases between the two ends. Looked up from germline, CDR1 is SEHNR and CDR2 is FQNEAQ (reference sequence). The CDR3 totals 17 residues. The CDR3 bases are TGTGCCAGCAGCTTAGCAGGGGCGGTTGCGTTGAACACTGAAGCTTTCTTT. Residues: CASSLAGAVALNTEAFF.

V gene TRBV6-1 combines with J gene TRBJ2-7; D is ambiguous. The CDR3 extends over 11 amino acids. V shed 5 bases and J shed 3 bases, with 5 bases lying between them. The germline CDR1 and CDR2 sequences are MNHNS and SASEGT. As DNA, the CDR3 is TGTGCCAGCAGTCCCCACTACGAGCAGTACTTC. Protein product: CASSPHYEQYF.

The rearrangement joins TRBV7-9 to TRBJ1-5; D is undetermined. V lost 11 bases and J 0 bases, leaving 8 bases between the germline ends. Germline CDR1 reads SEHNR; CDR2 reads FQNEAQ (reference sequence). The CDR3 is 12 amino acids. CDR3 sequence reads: CAAQHSNQPQHF. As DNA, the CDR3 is TGTGCCGCACAGCATAGCAATCAGCCCCAGCATTTT. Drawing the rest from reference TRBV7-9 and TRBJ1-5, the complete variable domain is DTGVSQNPRHKITKRGQNVTFRCDPISEHNRLYWYRQTLGQGPEFLTYFQNEAQLEKSRLLSDRFSAERPKGSFSTLEIQRTEQGDSAMYLCAAQHSNQPQHFGDGTRLSIL.

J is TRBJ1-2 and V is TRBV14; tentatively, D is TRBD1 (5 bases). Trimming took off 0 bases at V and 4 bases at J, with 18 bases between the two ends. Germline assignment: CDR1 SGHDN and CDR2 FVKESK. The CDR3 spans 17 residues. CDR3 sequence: CASSQEGEERPSYGYTF. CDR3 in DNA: TGTGCCAGCAGCCAAGAGGGGGAGGAAAGGCCTAGCTATGGCTACACCTTC.

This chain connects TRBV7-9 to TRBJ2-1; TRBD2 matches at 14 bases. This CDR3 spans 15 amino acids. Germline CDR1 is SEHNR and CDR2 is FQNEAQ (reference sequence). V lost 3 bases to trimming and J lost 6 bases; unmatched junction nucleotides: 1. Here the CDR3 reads CASSFGLAGGNEQFF. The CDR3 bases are TGTGCCAGCAGCTTCGGACTAGCGGGGGGCAATGAGCAGTTCTTC. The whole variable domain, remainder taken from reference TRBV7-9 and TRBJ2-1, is DTGVSQNPRHKITKRGQNVTFRCDPISEHNRLYWYRQTLGQGPEFLTYFQNEAQLEKSRLLSDRFSAERPKGSFSTLEIQRTEQGDSAMYLCASSFGLAGGNEQFFGPGTRLTVL.

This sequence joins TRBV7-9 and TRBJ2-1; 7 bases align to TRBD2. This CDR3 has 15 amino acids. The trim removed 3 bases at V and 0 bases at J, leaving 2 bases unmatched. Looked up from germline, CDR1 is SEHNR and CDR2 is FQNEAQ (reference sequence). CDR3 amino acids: CASSFRGGSYNEQFF. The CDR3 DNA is TGTGCCAGCAGCTTCCGCGGGGGCTCCTACAATGAGCAGTTCTTC.

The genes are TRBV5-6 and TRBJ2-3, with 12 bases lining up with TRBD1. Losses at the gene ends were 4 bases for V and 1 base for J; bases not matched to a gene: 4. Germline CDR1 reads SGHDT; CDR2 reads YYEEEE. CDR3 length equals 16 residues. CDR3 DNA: TGTGCCAGCAGCGGGGACAGGGGGCGACGCACAGATACGCAGTATTTT. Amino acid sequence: CASSGDRGRRTDTQYF.

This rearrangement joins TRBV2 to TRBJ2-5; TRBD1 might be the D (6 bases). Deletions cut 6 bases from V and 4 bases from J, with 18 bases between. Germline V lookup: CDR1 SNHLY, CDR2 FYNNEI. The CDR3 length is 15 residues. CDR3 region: CASRGAGGGVETQYF. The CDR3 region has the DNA TGTGCCAGCAGAGGCGCGGGTGGGGGCGTAGAGACCCAGTACTTC.

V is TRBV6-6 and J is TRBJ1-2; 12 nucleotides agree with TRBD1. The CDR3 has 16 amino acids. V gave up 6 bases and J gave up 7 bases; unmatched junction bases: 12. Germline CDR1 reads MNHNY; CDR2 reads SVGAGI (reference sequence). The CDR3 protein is CASSIFPGQGAVGYTF. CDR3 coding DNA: TGTGCCAGCAGCATCTTCCCGGGACAGGGGGCAGTTGGCTACACCTTC.

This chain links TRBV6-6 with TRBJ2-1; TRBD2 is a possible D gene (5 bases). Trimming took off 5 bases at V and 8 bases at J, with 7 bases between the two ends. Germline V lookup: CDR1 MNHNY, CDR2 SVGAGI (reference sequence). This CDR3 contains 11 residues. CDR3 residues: CASSGRDEQFF. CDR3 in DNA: TGTGCCAGCAGTGGGCGGGATGAGCAGTTCTTC.

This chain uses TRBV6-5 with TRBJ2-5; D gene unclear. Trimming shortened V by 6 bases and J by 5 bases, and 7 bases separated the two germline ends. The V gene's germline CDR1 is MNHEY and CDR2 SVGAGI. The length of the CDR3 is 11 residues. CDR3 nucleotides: TGTGCCAGCAGACGCCGGGAGACCCAGTACTTC. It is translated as CASRRRETQYF.

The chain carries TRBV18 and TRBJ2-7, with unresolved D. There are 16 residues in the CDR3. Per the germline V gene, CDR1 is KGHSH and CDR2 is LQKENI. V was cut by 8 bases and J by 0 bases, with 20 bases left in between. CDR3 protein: CASALLSTESSYEQYF. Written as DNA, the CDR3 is TGTGCCAGCGCTCTACTATCGACGGAAAGCTCCTACGAGCAGTACTTC.

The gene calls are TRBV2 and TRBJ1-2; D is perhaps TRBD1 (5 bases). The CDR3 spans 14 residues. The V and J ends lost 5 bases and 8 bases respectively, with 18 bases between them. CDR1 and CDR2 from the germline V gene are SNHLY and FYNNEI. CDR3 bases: TGTGCCAGCAGTCCCAGACAGACGCTACGCGGCTACACCTTC. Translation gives CASSPRQTLRGYTF.

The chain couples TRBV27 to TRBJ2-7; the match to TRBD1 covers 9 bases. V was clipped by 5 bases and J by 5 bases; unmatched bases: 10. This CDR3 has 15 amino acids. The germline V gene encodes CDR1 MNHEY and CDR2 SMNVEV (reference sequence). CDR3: CASSQPGQGGDEQYF. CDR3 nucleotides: TGTGCCAGCAGTCAACCGGGACAGGGAGGGGACGAGCAGTACTTC.

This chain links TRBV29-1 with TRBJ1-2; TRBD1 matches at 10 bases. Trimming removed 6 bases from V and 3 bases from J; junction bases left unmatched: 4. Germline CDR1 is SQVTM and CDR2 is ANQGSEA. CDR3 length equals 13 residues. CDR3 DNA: TGCAGCGTGGGACAGGGGCGGGACTATGGCTACACCTTC. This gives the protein CSVGQGRDYGYTF.

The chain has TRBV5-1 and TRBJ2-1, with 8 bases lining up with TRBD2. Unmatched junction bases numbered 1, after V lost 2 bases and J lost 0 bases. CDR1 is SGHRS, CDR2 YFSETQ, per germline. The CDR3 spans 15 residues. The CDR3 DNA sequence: TGCGCCAGCAGCTTCGGGGGGGGCTCCTACAATGAGCAGTTCTTC. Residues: CASSFGGGSYNEQFF.

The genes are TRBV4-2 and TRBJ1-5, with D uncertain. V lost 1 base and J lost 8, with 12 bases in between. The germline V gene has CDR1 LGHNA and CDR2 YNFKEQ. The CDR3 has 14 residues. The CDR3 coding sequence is TGTGCCAGCAGCCAAGGAGGCGGCCGTGAGCCCCAGCATTTT. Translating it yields CASSQGGGREPQHF.

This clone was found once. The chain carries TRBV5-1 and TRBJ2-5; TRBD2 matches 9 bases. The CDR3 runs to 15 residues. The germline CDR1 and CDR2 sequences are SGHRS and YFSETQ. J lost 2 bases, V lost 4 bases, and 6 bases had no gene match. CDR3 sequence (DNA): TGCGCCAGCAGCCCGTCGACTAGCGGACAAGAGACCCAGTACTTC. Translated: CASSPSTSGQETQYF.

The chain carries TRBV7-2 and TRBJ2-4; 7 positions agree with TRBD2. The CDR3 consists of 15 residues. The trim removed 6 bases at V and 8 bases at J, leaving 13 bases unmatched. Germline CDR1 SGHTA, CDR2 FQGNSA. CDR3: CASSPGAERGYIQYF. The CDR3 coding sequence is TGTGCCAGCAGTCCCGGGGCCGAGCGGGGTTACATTCAGTACTTC.

The CDR3 coding sequence is TGTGCCAGCAGTTATACAGGGCAGCCCCAGCATTTT. Its protein is CASSYTGQPQHF. The chain carries TRBV6-5 and TRBJ1-5, with TRBD1 as a possible D gene (6 bases). Germline V gene lookup returns CDR1 MNHEY and CDR2 SVGAGI. V dropped 3 bases and J dropped 7 bases, with 7 bases sitting between them. The CDR3 is 12 residues long.

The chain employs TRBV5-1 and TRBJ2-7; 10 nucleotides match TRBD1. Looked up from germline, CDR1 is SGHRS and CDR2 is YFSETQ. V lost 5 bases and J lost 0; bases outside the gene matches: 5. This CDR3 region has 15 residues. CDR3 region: CASSSGTGDSYEQYF. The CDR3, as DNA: TGCGCCAGCAGTTCCGGGACAGGGGACTCCTACGAGCAGTACTTC. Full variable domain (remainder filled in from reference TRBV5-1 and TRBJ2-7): KAGVTQTPRYLIKTRGQQVTLSCSPISGHRSVSWYQQTPGQGLQFLFEYFSETQRNKGNFPGRFSGRQFSNSRSEMNVSTLELGDSALYLCASSSGTGDSYEQYFGPGTRLTVT.

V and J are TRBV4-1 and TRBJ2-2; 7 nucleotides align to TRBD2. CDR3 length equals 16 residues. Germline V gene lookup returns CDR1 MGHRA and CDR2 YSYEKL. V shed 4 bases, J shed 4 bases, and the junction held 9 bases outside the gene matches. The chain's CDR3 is CASSPPTSLATGELFF. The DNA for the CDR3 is TGCGCCAGCAGCCCCCCGACTAGCTTGGCCACCGGGGAGCTGTTTTTT.

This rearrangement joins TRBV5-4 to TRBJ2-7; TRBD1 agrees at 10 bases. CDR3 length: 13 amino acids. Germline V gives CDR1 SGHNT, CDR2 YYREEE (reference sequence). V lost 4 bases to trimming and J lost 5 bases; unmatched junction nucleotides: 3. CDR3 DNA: TGTGCCAGCAGCCGGGGACAGGGGAACGAGCAGTACTTC. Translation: CASSRGQGNEQYF.